This T cell receptor (beta chain) was profiled in a study of blood T cell repertoires in COVID-19. The overall study: There were acute and convalescent COVID-19 samples, and they came from the United States, Italy and Spain. The cDNA or gDNA used as material had been derived from T cells, B-cell-depleted T cells, or PBMCs.

As originally analysed: Quantification of nucleated cells was approximated via reference gene primer amplification. Assay used: immunoSEQ multiplex PCR; TCRdb lists only in-frame clones, some missing. V and J calls and clone size are copied from that table; D and trimming were computed from the DNA. Found here are fewer than 350,000 clones, roughly 86% of them singletons; the top ten hold approximately 2%. Germline CDR1 and CDR2: LGHDT and YNNKEL (reference sequence). With 4 bases removed from V and 1 base from J, the gap between germline ends came to 15 bases. The CDR3 is made up of 16 amino acids. Sequencing input: peripheral blood. V is TRBV3-1 (or the pseudogene TRBV3-2) and J is TRBJ2-3; D is perhaps TRBD2 (6 bases). This clonotype originated in a woman aged 30 to 39 who had recovered from COVID-19. The CDR3 DNA follows: TGTGCCAGCAGCCGCCTGACTAGTTTGGGCACAGATACGCAGTATTTT. This encodes CASSRLTSLGTDTQYF.